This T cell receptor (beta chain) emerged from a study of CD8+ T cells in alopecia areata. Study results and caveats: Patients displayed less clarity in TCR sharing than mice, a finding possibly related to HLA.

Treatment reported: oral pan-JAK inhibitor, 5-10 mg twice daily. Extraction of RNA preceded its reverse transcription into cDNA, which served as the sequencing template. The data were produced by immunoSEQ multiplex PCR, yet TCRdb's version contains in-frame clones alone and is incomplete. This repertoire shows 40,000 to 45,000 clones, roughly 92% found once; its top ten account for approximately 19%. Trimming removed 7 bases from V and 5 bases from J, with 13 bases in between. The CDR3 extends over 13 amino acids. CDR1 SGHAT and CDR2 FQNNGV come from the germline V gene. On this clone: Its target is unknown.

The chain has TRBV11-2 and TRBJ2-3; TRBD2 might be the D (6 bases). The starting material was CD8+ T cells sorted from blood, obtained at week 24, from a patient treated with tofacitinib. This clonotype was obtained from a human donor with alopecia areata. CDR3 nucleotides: TGTGCCAGCAACTCGGTGGGGGGAGATACGCAGTATTTT. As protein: CASNSVGGDTQYF.